A single sample gave rise to the 24 T cell receptor beta chains below, sequenced in a study of beta chain features in type 1 diabetes. Whole-study results and caveats: For Type 1 diabetes patients, all four CD4+ subsets carried TCRB CDR3s that were moderately but significantly shorter.

The sequenced template was cDNA made from the entire isolated RNA. Method: immunoSEQ multiplex PCR; TCRdb's copy keeps in-frame clones and lacks some. The sample carries hundreds of thousands of clones, over 10% recorded once. These receptors have no known antigen. The sample comprised naive CD4+ T cells from blood. The receptors originated from a man aged 18 to 29 with type 1 diabetes.

This clone was found a few times. The J gene is TRBJ2-3, the V gene TRBV5-1; the D gene could be TRBD1 or TRBD2 (7 bases each). In germline, CDR1 is SGHRS, CDR2 YFSETQ. With 3 bases removed from V and 3 bases from J, the gap between germline ends came to 14 bases. The CDR3 has 15 amino acids. The CDR3 protein is CASSSHRGGTDTQYF. Written as DNA, the CDR3 is TGCGCCAGCAGCTCGCACAGGGGAGGGACAGATACGCAGTATTTT.

The chain carries TRBV11-3 and TRBJ1-2; TRBD1 might be the D (6 bases). Germline CDR1 and CDR2: SGHNT and YENEEA. V was pared by 5 bases and J by 7 bases, with 14 bases between. The CDR3 consists of 13 residues. The CDR3 nucleotides are TGTGCCAGCAGCCAACAGGGTAAAGGTGGCTACACCTTC. This sequence encodes CASSQQGKGGYTF.

V is TRBV6-1 and J is TRBJ1-2; tentative D call: TRBD1 (5 bases). CDR1 is MNHNS and CDR2 is SASEGT in the germline V gene. The CDR3 loop spans 16 amino acids. V was clipped by 1 base and J by 8 bases, with 20 bases between them. For the CDR3, the DNA is TGTGCCAGCAGTGAAGAGGTTTCGGGCAGGGACCGCGGCTACACCTTC. Protein: CASSEEVSGRDRGYTF.

This clone was observed a handful of times. V usage is TRBV6-6 and J usage is TRBJ1-1, with D possibly matching TRBD1 (5 bases). Germline CDR1 MNHNY, CDR2 SVGAGI (reference sequence). The length of the CDR3 is 14 residues. The V gene lost 7 bases and the J gene lost 3 bases, with 15 bases spanning the gap. CDR3 nucleotides: TGTGCCAGCACCCGTCCGCCGGGGGACACTGAAGCTTTCTTT. Protein product: CASTRPPGDTEAFF.

This clone was seen only a few times. In DNA, the CDR3 is TGTGCCAGCAGCTGGATCGGGACCCAAAGCACAGATACGCAGTATTTT. As protein: CASSWIGTQSTDTQYF. The chain is built from TRBV5-4 and TRBJ2-3; D might be TRBD1 or TRBD2, each matching 5 bases. V was shortened by 3 bases and J by 0 bases, with 14 bases between the two germline ends. The CDR3 extends over 16 amino acids. Per the germline V gene, CDR1 is SGHNT and CDR2 is YYREEE (reference sequence).

The genes are TRBV7-2 and TRBJ2-2, with D tentatively TRBD1 (6 bases). The CDR3 length is 16 residues. The germline CDR1 and CDR2 sequences are SGHTA and FQGNSA. Trimming cost V 2 bases and J 2 bases, with 12 bases left between them. CDR3: CASSLYTGPNTGELFF. The CDR3 nucleotides are TGTGCCAGCAGCTTATATACAGGGCCAAACACCGGGGAGCTGTTTTTT.

The chain links TRBV6-5 to TRBJ2-1; 7 nucleotides agree with TRBD2. The V and J ends lost 0 bases and 6 bases, in that order; junction bases with no gene match: 5. The CDR3 is 15 residues long. Germline CDR1 is MNHEY and CDR2 is SVGAGI. CDR3 in DNA: TGTGCCAGCAGTTACTCGAGTAGCGGGCTCAATGAGCAGTTCTTC. It specifies CASSYSSSGLNEQFF.

The gene calls are TRBV30 and TRBJ2-2; the D gene could be TRBD1 or TRBD2 (5 bases each). Germline values: CDR1 GTSNPN, CDR2 SVGIG (reference sequence). This CDR3 is built from 14 residues. The V gene lost 2 bases and the J gene lost 4 bases, with 11 bases spanning the gap. CDR3 sequence: CAWSRAGSTGELFF. The CDR3 nucleotides are TGTGCCTGGAGTAGGGCAGGGAGCACCGGGGAGCTGTTTTTT.

The V call is TRBV30, the J call TRBJ1-5, with 10 bases that match TRBD1. The V and J ends lost 1 base and 0 bases, in that order; junction bases with no gene match: 9. Germline V CDR1 and CDR2: GTSNPN, SVGIG (reference sequence). This CDR3 has 18 amino acids. In DNA, the CDR3 is TGTGCCTGGAGTGCAACCGGGACAGGGGCTTATAGCAATCAGCCCCAGCATTTT. Translating gives CAWSATGTGAYSNQPQHF. Looking up the rest from reference TRBV30 and TRBJ1-5 gives the full variable domain: SQTIHQWPATLVQPVGSPLSLECTVEGTSNPNLYWYRQAAGRGLQLLFYSVGIGQISSEVPQNLSASRPQDRQFILSSKKLLLSDSGFYLCAWSATGTGAYSNQPQHFGDGTRLSIL.

As for this clone: The sample has other DNA sequences that encode this CDR3 too. The chain uses TRBV5-4 and TRBJ1-2; tentative D call: TRBD1 (6 bases). Per the germline V gene, CDR1 is SGHNT and CDR2 is YYREEE (reference sequence). This CDR3 is built from 13 residues. V lost 3 bases and J lost 2, with 8 bases in between. The CDR3 DNA reads TGTGCCAGCAGCTCGACAGGCAACTATGGCTACACCTTC. Protein sequence: CASSSTGNYGYTF. The full variable domain, with the rest looked up from reference TRBV5-4 and TRBJ1-2, is ETGVTQSPTHLIKTRGQQVTLRCSSQSGHNTVSWYQQALGQGPQFIFQYYREEENGRGNFPPRFSGLQFPNYSSELNVNALELDDSALYLCASSSTGNYGYTFGSGTRLTVV.

V is TRBV6-1 and J is TRBJ2-1; possible D gene TRBD2, 8 bases. Germline V lookup: CDR1 MNHNS, CDR2 SASEGT. The CDR3 contains 15 residues. The CDR3 here is CGIIGRGQAYNEQFF. The CDR3 region has the DNA TGTGGGATAATCGGGAGGGGGCAGGCATACAATGAGCAGTTCTTC.

This clone has a handful of counts. This rearrangement joins TRBV30 to TRBJ1-1; TRBD1 is a possible D gene (6 bases). The length of the CDR3 is 14 residues. V lost 8 bases to trimming and J lost 1 base, with 17 bases between them. The germline gives CDR1 GTSNPN, CDR2 SVGIG (reference sequence). CDR3 sequence: CAQSAGRGNTEAFF. The CDR3 DNA is TGTGCCCAATCCGCTGGCAGGGGGAACACTGAAGCTTTCTTT.

The J gene is TRBJ1-1, the V gene TRBV6-1, with D uncertain. The CDR3 runs to 10 residues. Germline CDR1 MNHNS, CDR2 SASEGT. V was clipped by 6 bases and J by 3 bases, with 2 bases between them. As DNA, the CDR3 is TGTGCCAGCAGGGACACTGAAGCTTTCTTT. Its protein product is CASRDTEAFF.

The rearrangement joins TRBV6-6 to TRBJ2-7, with TRBD2 matching 9 bases. The CDR3 runs to 14 residues. Germline CDR1 MNHNY, CDR2 SVGAGI (reference sequence). Losses at the gene ends were 4 bases for V and 3 bases for J; bases not matched to a gene: 4. CDR3 sequence: CASSLLAGLYEQYF. In DNA, the CDR3 is TGTGCCAGCAGTTTACTAGCGGGCCTCTACGAGCAGTACTTC.

V gene TRBV28 combines with J gene TRBJ2-5; tentatively, D is TRBD2 (6 bases). The CDR3 extends over 15 amino acids. The germline V and J ends were trimmed by 7 bases and 2 bases, with 17 bases remaining between them. The germline V gene encodes CDR1 MDHEN and CDR2 SYDVKM. This CDR3 is CASNGGGMPQETQYF. The CDR3, as DNA: TGTGCCAGCAACGGGGGTGGCATGCCTCAAGAGACCCAGTACTTC.

V is TRBV7-3 and J is TRBJ1-6; weak D call: TRBD1 (5 bases). Trimming stripped 0 bases from V and 8 bases from J, with 11 bases between. This CDR3 spans 15 amino acids. Germline assignment: CDR1 SGHTA and CDR2 FQGTGA. CDR3 in amino acids: CASSLTGGTYSPLHF. The CDR3 nucleotides are TGTGCCAGCAGCTTAACGGGGGGAACGTATTCACCCCTCCACTTT.

V and J are TRBV19 and TRBJ2-6; no definite D call. Trimming cost V 6 bases and J 2 bases, with 5 bases left between them. The CDR3 covers 13 residues. Germline values: CDR1 LNHDA, CDR2 SQIVND (reference sequence). CDR3 sequence (DNA): TGTGCCAGTAGGAACCCTGGGGCCAACGTCCTGACTTTC. Translation gives CASRNPGANVLTF.

This clone was observed a handful of times. CDR3 sequence (DNA): TGTGCTAGTGCCCTGGATCTCACCGGGGAGCTGTTTTTT. Protein product: CASALDLTGELFF. This chain links TRBV12-5 with TRBJ2-2; D not certain. V shed 7 bases and J shed 4 bases, with 10 bases lying between them. Germline CDR1 is LGHNT and CDR2 is FRNRAP. The CDR3 covers 13 residues. The whole variable domain, remainder taken from reference TRBV12-5 and TRBJ2-2, is DARVTQTPRHKVTEMGQEVTMRCQPILGHNTVFWYRQTMMQGLELLAYFRNRAPLDDSGMPKDRFSAEMPDATLATLKIQPSEPRDSAVYFCASALDLTGELFFGEGSRLTVL.

The rearrangement joins TRBV5-4 to TRBJ1-1; no definite D call. The CDR3 loop spans 12 amino acids. From germline, CDR1 is SGHNT and CDR2 YYREEE (reference sequence). The V gene lost 0 bases and the J gene lost 11 bases, with 11 bases spanning the gap. DNA of the CDR3: TGTGCCAGCAGCTTGGACGGCCTTGGCGCTTTCTTT. Protein product: CASSLDGLGAFF.

The chain is built from TRBV7-2 and TRBJ2-7, with D tentatively TRBD1 (5 bases). Germline-derived CDR1 and CDR2 are SGHTA and FQGNSA. The CDR3 sequence is 13 residues long. The ends were cut back, 5 bases at V and 0 bases at J, with 8 bases in the middle. CDR3 DNA sequence: TGTGCCAGCAGCCTACAGGTCTCCTACGAGCAGTACTTC. Its translation is CASSLQVSYEQYF.

The chain uses TRBV5-4 and TRBJ2-5; TRBD1 might be the D (6 bases). The CDR3 totals 16 residues. Deletions cut 1 base from V and 2 bases from J, with 15 bases between. Looked up from germline, CDR1 is SGHNT and CDR2 is YYREEE (reference sequence). This chain's CDR3 is CASSLSDRPFQETQYF. Here the CDR3 DNA reads TGTGCCAGCAGCTTGAGCGACAGGCCATTTCAAGAGACCCAGTACTTC.

This clone was counted a few times. V gene TRBV5-1 combines with J gene TRBJ2-1; D could derive from TRBD1 or TRBD2 (7 bases each). Germline CDR1 SGHRS, CDR2 YFSETQ. V lost 2 bases and J lost 5, with 11 bases in between. The CDR3 has 14 residues. DNA of the CDR3: TGCGCCAGCAGCTTCCAGGGGGGGCACAATGAGCAGTTCTTC. Protein sequence: CASSFQGGHNEQFF. The variable domain in full, completed from reference TRBV5-1 and TRBJ2-1, reads KAGVTQTPRYLIKTRGQQVTLSCSPISGHRSVSWYQQTPGQGLQFLFEYFSETQRNKGNFPGRFSGRQFSNSRSEMNVSTLELGDSALYLCASSFQGGHNEQFFGPGTRLTVL.

This clone was seen more than once but under ten times. This chain joins TRBV25-1 and TRBJ2-5; 8 nucleotides align to TRBD2. Germline V CDR1 and CDR2: MGHDK, SYGVNS. V lost 2 bases to trimming and J lost 0 bases; unmatched junction nucleotides: 8. There are 17 residues in the CDR3. CDR3 sequence: CASSEIWRGEYQETQYF. CDR3 sequence (DNA): TGTGCCAGCAGTGAAATCTGGCGGGGGGAGTACCAAGAGACCCAGTACTTC.

Concerning this clone: Other nucleotide sequences in the sample specify the same CDR3. The chain is built from TRBV30 and TRBJ1-3; D is ambiguous. Germline V gene sequence: CDR1 GTSNPN, CDR2 SVGIG (reference sequence). Trimming removed 0 bases at V and 4 bases at J, with 4 bases between. This CDR3 has 12 residues. CDR3 DNA: TGTGCCTGGAGTGTATTGGGAAACACCATATATTTT. This codes for CAWSVLGNTIYF.